These 22 T cell receptor beta chains came from one sample sequenced in a study of blood T cell repertoires in COVID-19. The repertoire was sequenced with immunoSEQ multiplex PCR; TCRdb's copy has only in-frame clones and lacks some. The sample lists hundreds of thousands of clones, around 84% seen once, with 3% in the top ten. Sequenced sample: peripheral blood. The receptors here all came from a human donor in a cohort sampled during active COVID-19.

The chain is built from TRBV10-1 and TRBJ2-1, with D tentatively TRBD2 (5 bases). V dropped 8 bases and J dropped 0 bases, with 17 bases sitting between them. This CDR3 has 16 residues. Germline assignment: CDR1 WNHNN and CDR2 SYGVQD (reference sequence). The CDR3 DNA is TGCGCCAGCTTGAAGATCGGACGGGGCTCCTACAATGAGCAGTTCTTC. This translates into CASLKIGRGSYNEQFF.

CDR3 region: CAWNVGGDQPQHF. CDR3 bases: TGTGCCTGGAACGTAGGGGGTGACCAGCCCCAGCATTTT. The gene calls are TRBV30 and TRBJ1-5, with D tentatively TRBD1 (6 bases). The V gene's germline CDR1 is GTSNPN and CDR2 SVGIG (reference sequence). V was trimmed by 4 bases and J by 7 bases, leaving 14 bases between them. The CDR3 contains 13 residues. Together with reference TRBV30 and TRBJ1-5, the CDR3 gives the full variable domain: SQTIHQWPATLVQPVGSPLSLECTVEGTSNPNLYWYRQAAGRGLQLLFYSVGIGQISSEVPQNLSASRPQDRQFILSSKKLLLSDSGFYLCAWNVGGDQPQHFGDGTRLSIL.

The chain couples TRBV10-3 to TRBJ1-2; D uncertain. This CDR3 is built from 12 residues. CDR1 is ENHRY, CDR2 SYGVKD, per germline. Trimming removed 11 bases from V and 8 bases from J, with 18 bases in between. As DNA, the CDR3 is TGTGCCTCCCAGGTGGAAACAGAAGGCTACACCTTC. It is translated as CASQVETEGYTF.

This clone was found once. The chain couples TRBV10-1 to TRBJ2-5; D might be TRBD1 (6 bases). CDR3 length equals 14 residues. Germline assignment: CDR1 WNHNN and CDR2 SYGVQD (reference sequence). V dropped 5 bases and J dropped 2 bases, with 12 bases sitting between them. CDR3 sequence (DNA): TGCGCCAGCAGTCCCTATGGACAGCAAGAGACCCAGTACTTC. This encodes CASSPYGQQETQYF.

The CDR3 region is CASSLVGVPPTSLTGELFF. CDR3 in DNA: TGTGCCAGCAGCTTAGTCGGAGTACCGCCGACTAGTTTGACCGGGGAGCTGTTTTTT. The rearrangement uses TRBV11-2 and TRBJ2-2; the D gene is possibly TRBD2 (6 bases). V lost 1 base to trimming and J lost 5 bases, with 23 bases between them. Looked up from germline, CDR1 is SGHAT and CDR2 is FQNNGV. CDR3 length equals 19 residues. The full variable domain, completed using reference TRBV11-2 and TRBJ2-2, is EAGVAQSPRYKIIEKRQSVAFWCNPISGHATLYWYQQILGQGPKLLIQFQNNGVVDDSQLPKDRFSAERLKGVDSTLKIQPAKLEDSAVYLCASSLVGVPPTSLTGELFFGEGSRLTVL.

The J gene is TRBJ1-1, the V gene TRBV19, with TRBD1 matching over 10 bases. From germline, CDR1 is LNHDA and CDR2 SQIVND (reference sequence). V shed 6 bases and J 7 bases; nucleotides not matched to a gene: 8. This CDR3 has 14 residues. In DNA, the CDR3 is TGTGCCAGTAGCCCGACAGGGGGCGGGAGTGAAGCTTTCTTT. Translated, it gives CASSPTGGGSEAFF.

The chain couples TRBV4-2 to TRBJ2-7, with TRBD2 identical over 7 bases. V trimming: 4 bases; J trimming: 4 bases; junction bases outside the gene matches: 16. The CDR3 runs 17 residues. The germline CDR1 and CDR2 sequences are LGHNA and YNFKEQ. DNA for the CDR3: TGTGCCAGCAGCCCTTCGGCGGCTAGCGGCCCAAGGTACGAGCAGTACTTC. Translation gives CASSPSAASGPRYEQYF.

A few counts support this clone. The rearrangement joins TRBV28 to TRBJ2-1; TRBD2 matches 9 bases. With 2 bases clipped from V and 2 bases from J, the junction kept 4 bases outside the gene matches. The germline V gene has CDR1 MDHEN and CDR2 SYDVKM. This CDR3 spans 16 amino acids. CDR3 amino acids: CASSLVAGATYNEQFF. For the CDR3, the DNA is TGTGCCAGCAGTTTAGTAGCGGGGGCTACCTACAATGAGCAGTTCTTC.

This clone was seen once. The chain employs TRBV2 and TRBJ2-7; a weak D match, TRBD2 (5 bases). Looked up from germline, CDR1 is SNHLY and CDR2 is FYNNEI. The ends were cut back, 5 bases at V and 7 bases at J, with 12 bases in the middle. This CDR3 region has 12 residues. The CDR3: CASSQSSGEQYF. In DNA form, the CDR3 reads TGTGCCAGCAGTCAATCATCGGGGGAGCAGTACTTC.

V gene TRBV24-1 combines with J gene TRBJ1-1; D is perhaps TRBD1 (6 bases). CDR1 is KGHDR and CDR2 is SFDVKD in the germline V gene. This CDR3 region has 14 residues. Trimming took 4 bases from V and 2 from J, leaving 10 bases between them. CDR3 residues: CATSELDSNTEAFF. The DNA of the CDR3 is TGTGCCACCAGTGAACTGGACAGTAACACTGAAGCTTTCTTT.

This clone occurred a few times. This CDR3 reads CASSMDRNTGELFF. Written as DNA, the CDR3 is TGTGCCAGTAGTATGGACAGAAACACCGGGGAGCTGTTTTTT. The gene calls are TRBV19 and TRBJ2-2; weak D call: TRBD1 (6 bases). Germline V gene lookup returns CDR1 LNHDA and CDR2 SQIVND (reference sequence). This CDR3 has 14 residues. V was shortened by 3 bases and J by 2 bases, with 7 bases between the two germline ends. The full variable domain, completed using reference TRBV19 and TRBJ2-2, is DGGITQSPKYLFRKEGQNVTLSCEQNLNHDAMYWYRQDPGQGLRLIYYSQIVNDFQKGDIAEGYSVSREKKESFPLTVTSAQKNPTAFYLCASSMDRNTGELFFGEGSRLTVL.

The chain couples TRBV28 to TRBJ1-1, with TRBD1 as a possible D gene (5 bases). CDR1 is MDHEN and CDR2 is SYDVKM in the germline V gene. CDR3 size: 15 residues. V was shortened by 6 bases and J by 8 bases, with 22 bases between the two germline ends. This CDR3 reads CASRFLIRGKGEAFF. The DNA for the CDR3 is TGTGCCAGCAGATTTCTTATCCGGGGGAAAGGGGAAGCTTTCTTT.

The rearrangement uses TRBV7-2 and TRBJ2-7; D may be TRBD2 (6 bases). The CDR3 has 14 amino acids. CDR1 is SGHTA, CDR2 FQGNSA, per germline. Trimming removed 2 bases from V and 4 bases from J, with 12 bases in between. The CDR3 spells CASSLYRGMYEQYF. CDR3 DNA: TGTGCCAGCAGCTTATACCGGGGGATGTACGAGCAGTACTTC. The entire variable domain, with the rest obtained from reference TRBV7-2 and TRBJ2-7, is as follows: GAGVSQSPSNKVTEKGKDVELRCDPISGHTALYWYRQSLGQGLEFLIYFQGNSAPDKSGLPSDRFSAERTGGSVSTLTIQRTQQEDSAVYLCASSLYRGMYEQYFGPGTRLTVT.

This chain connects TRBV27 to TRBJ1-1; D is ambiguous. The CDR3 totals 14 residues. Trimming removed 2 bases from V and 5 bases from J, with 12 bases in between. Germline lookup yields CDR1 MNHEY and CDR2 SMNVEV (reference sequence). The CDR3 region is CASSLAARSTEAFF. The CDR3 DNA sequence: TGTGCCAGCAGTTTAGCGGCAAGGAGTACTGAAGCTTTCTTT.

This chain connects TRBV19 to TRBJ1-5; D gene unclear. The CDR3 length is 14 residues. The germline V gene has CDR1 LNHDA and CDR2 SQIVND (reference sequence). Trimming removed 4 bases from V and 8 bases from J, with 15 bases in between. DNA of the CDR3: TGTGCCAGTAGTAATCAGAGGGTTCGAGAGCCCCAGCATTTT. Translating it yields CASSNQRVREPQHF. Full variable domain (rest looked up from reference TRBV19 and TRBJ1-5): DGGITQSPKYLFRKEGQNVTLSCEQNLNHDAMYWYRQDPGQGLRLIYYSQIVNDFQKGDIAEGYSVSREKKESFPLTVTSAQKNPTAFYLCASSNQRVREPQHFGDGTRLSIL.

This sequence joins TRBV10-3 and TRBJ2-7; 8 bases agree with TRBD1. The trim removed 10 bases at V and 3 bases at J, leaving 8 bases unmatched. Per the germline V gene, CDR1 is ENHRY and CDR2 is SYGVKD. This CDR3 contains 13 residues. CDR3 nucleotide sequence: TGTGCCACTACCAAGACAGGGGACTACGAGCAGTACTTC. Its translation is CATTKTGDYEQYF.

The chain joins TRBV9 to TRBJ1-4; possibly TRBD1 for D (5 bases). V lost 4 bases and J 8 bases, leaving 18 bases between the germline ends. Germline V gene sequence: CDR1 SGDLS, CDR2 YYNGEE. This CDR3 comprises 15 residues. The CDR3 bases are TGTGCCAGCAGCCCCCGATCGGGGGTGTGGGAAAAACTGTTTTTT. It encodes CASSPRSGVWEKLFF.

This chain connects TRBV5-1 to TRBJ2-2; 13 nucleotides agree with TRBD2. Germline V lookup: CDR1 SGHRS, CDR2 YFSETQ. The CDR3 covers 19 residues. V shed 3 bases and J 1 base; nucleotides not matched to a gene: 9. CDR3 DNA: TGCGCCAGCAGCTCCAAATTGACTAGCGGGGGGCGGAACACCGGGGAGCTGTTTTTT. The encoded protein is CASSSKLTSGGRNTGELFF.

The chain joins TRBV24-1 to TRBJ2-1; TRBD1 matches 7 bases. With V trimmed by 2 bases and J by 7 bases, 7 bases remained unmatched. Germline lookup yields CDR1 KGHDR and CDR2 SFDVKD. This CDR3 contains 15 residues. The CDR3 protein is CATSDSAGGRNEQFF. Here the CDR3 DNA reads TGTGCCACCAGTGATTCGGCAGGGGGTCGGAATGAGCAGTTCTTC.

This clone was observed once. J is TRBJ1-1 and V is TRBV6-2 or TRBV6-3, with 8 positions matching TRBD1. Germline V CDR1 and CDR2: MNHEY, SVGEGT. V lost 6 bases and J lost 1; bases outside the gene matches: 16. This CDR3 comprises 18 residues. In DNA form, the CDR3 reads TGTGCCAGCAGCTCATACAACCGGGACAGGCTATCGAACACTGAAGCTTTCTTT. Translating it yields CASSSYNRDRLSNTEAFF.

The rearrangement uses TRBV9 and TRBJ2-3; 10 nucleotides agree with TRBD2. The length of the CDR3 is 15 residues. J was trimmed by 3 bases and V by 0 bases; bases with no gene match: 1. Germline-derived CDR1 and CDR2 are SGDLS and YYNGEE. The CDR3 region is CASSVELAGTDTQYF. The CDR3 DNA sequence: TGTGCCAGCAGCGTAGAACTAGCGGGGACAGATACGCAGTATTTT.

The chain combines TRBV5-1 with TRBJ1-1; 11 bases map to TRBD1. V was clipped by 3 bases and J by 4 bases; unmatched bases: 2. The CDR3 sequence is 14 residues long. The V gene's germline CDR1 is SGHRS and CDR2 YFSETQ. The CDR3 nucleotides are TGCGCCAGCAGCTCCGGGACAGGGGGCACTGAAGCTTTCTTT. Translation: CASSSGTGGTEAFF.